This TCR beta chain was identified during a study of T-cell reconstitution after alpha-beta-depleted transplantation in children. Study observations and caveats: Several patients had high TCRbeta diversity at day 60; it came from surviving recipient T cells and thymic progenitors.

The CDR3 is 13 amino acids. The V and J ends lost 4 bases and 4 bases respectively, with 10 bases between them. Unique molecular identifiers were used to barcode this TCRbeta library. TCRdb processed the PCR reads anew with MiXCR; each CDR3 protein has one entry. The sample holds almost 600,000 distinct CDR3 sequences, over 20% seen once. On this clonotype itself: Its antigen is still unknown.

The source is a boy in the first two years of life with Wiskott-Aldrich syndrome, due to receive a stem cell transplant. The J gene is TRBJ1-1, the V gene TRBV12-3 or TRBV12-4; D call uncertain. This material consisted of PBMCs, taken before TCRalphabeta/CD19-depleted stem cell transplant. This CDR3 is CASSSPGRTEAFF. DNA for the CDR3: TGTGCCAGCAGTTCCCCCGGGCGCACTGAAGCTTTCTTT.